The 17 T cell receptor beta chains below were found in one sample sequenced in a study of PD-1 blockade in classical Hodgkin lymphoma. This sample's time point: cycle 4 day 1 (C4D1), after more than five weeks of nivolumab. All patients experienced relapse after autologous stem cell transplantation, and brentuximab vedotin exposure was variable. Profiling relied on immunoSEQ multiplex PCR, and the TCRdb table lists in-frame clones only, not all of them. The table lists over 75,000 clones, 90% of them singletons. Sample: peripheral blood mononuclear cells (PBMCs), taken before the fourth cycle of nivolumab. The receptors shown here come from a human donor with classical Hodgkin lymphoma.

A single count supports this clone. The chain carries TRBV29-1 and TRBJ1-2; 8 nucleotides agree with TRBD1. This CDR3 spans 13 amino acids. CDR1 is SQVTM, CDR2 ANQGSEA, per germline. J lost 2 bases, V lost 7 bases, and 6 bases had no gene match. The CDR3 DNA follows: TGCAGCGCTTCGGACAGGGCAAACTATGGCTACACCTTC. This codes for CSASDRANYGYTF.

In nucleotides, the CDR3 is TGTGCCAGCAGCCACTACCCACGGGCTCATGACACGGACCCCCAATCGTACAATGAGCAGTTCTTC. Translated, it gives CASSHYPRAHDTDPQSYNEQFF. The genes are TRBV14 and TRBJ2-1; D is uncertain. Trimming took off 3 bases at V and 4 bases at J, with 34 bases between the two ends. CDR3 length: 22 amino acids. Per germline, CDR1 SGHDN and CDR2 FVKESK.

The chain uses TRBV4-2 and TRBJ2-7; D is perhaps TRBD1 or TRBD2 (6 bases each). From germline, CDR1 is LGHNA and CDR2 YNFKEQ. V was clipped by 0 bases and J by 6 bases, with 12 bases between them. CDR3 length: 14 amino acids. This chain's CDR3 is CASSQERGVGEQYF. In nucleotides, the CDR3 is TGTGCCAGCAGCCAAGAAAGGGGGGTCGGCGAGCAGTACTTC.

The chain carries TRBV6-1 and TRBJ2-7; 10 nucleotides match TRBD2. In germline, CDR1 is MNHNS, CDR2 SASEGT. J lost 3 bases, V lost 4 bases, and 12 bases had no gene match. This CDR3 comprises 17 residues. CDR3 protein: CASSAWGPSGGYYEQYF. The CDR3 region has the DNA TGTGCCAGCAGTGCCTGGGGTCCTAGCGGGGGATACTACGAGCAGTACTTC.

The chain is built from TRBV11-2 and TRBJ1-2; D is uncertain. Germline V gene data show CDR1 as SGHAT and CDR2 as FQNNGV. The CDR3 has 12 amino acids. V lost 5 bases, J lost 2 bases, and 6 bases lay in between. Here the CDR3 DNA reads TGTGCCAGCAGCGAGGAAAACTATGGCTACACCTTC. Its protein product is CASSEENYGYTF.

The chain links TRBV25-1 to TRBJ2-7; 9 bases are a match to TRBD2. CDR1 and CDR2 from the germline V gene are MGHDK and SYGVNS. Germline trimming cut 7 bases from V and 1 base from J; bases unmatched to any gene: 11. This CDR3 region has 16 residues. The DNA of the CDR3 is TGTGCCAGCAACGCCCCGGGGAGCGGGGGGTCCTACGAGCAGTACTTC. It codes for CASNAPGSGGSYEQYF.

The chain carries TRBV9 and TRBJ2-3; the D gene is possibly TRBD1 (5 bases). Trimming cost V 0 bases and J 5 bases, with 10 bases left between them. Germline V gene sequence: CDR1 SGDLS, CDR2 YYNGEE. The CDR3 contains 14 residues. The CDR3: CASSVEGPVDTQYF. CDR3 nucleotide sequence: TGTGCCAGCAGCGTAGAGGGGCCTGTAGATACGCAGTATTTT.

The rearrangement joins TRBV23-1 to TRBJ1-1; weak D call: TRBD1 (6 bases). TRBV23-1 is marked as an open reading frame, function uncertain. The CDR3 runs to 16 residues. Deletions cut 3 bases from V and 8 bases from J, with 22 bases between. For the CDR3, the DNA is TGCGCCAGCAGTCACCTTGGACAGCCCACACTACCAGAAGCTTTCTTT. Protein: CASSHLGQPTLPEAFF.

The CDR3 reads CAISEYGEGHTEAFF. The CDR3 nucleotides are TGTGCCATCAGTGAGTACGGGGAAGGGCACACTGAAGCTTTCTTT. The J gene is TRBJ1-1, the V gene TRBV10-3, with D hard to call. Germline V gives CDR1 ENHRY, CDR2 SYGVKD. V gave up 1 base and J gave up 3 bases, with 12 bases separating them. The CDR3 has 15 residues.

CDR3 residues: CASSLRPSGETQYF. The CDR3 DNA reads as TGTGCCAGCAGCTTAAGGCCTAGCGGCGAGACCCAGTACTTC. The genes are TRBV7-9 and TRBJ2-5; TRBD2 agrees at 7 bases. J lost 5 bases, V lost 2 bases, and 5 bases had no gene match. CDR3 length: 14 amino acids. Germline values: CDR1 SEHNR, CDR2 FQNEAQ (reference sequence).

The chain carries TRBV5-6 and TRBJ1-2; tentative D call: TRBD1 (5 bases). The CDR3 sequence is 15 residues long. V lost 3 bases to trimming and J lost 3 bases, with 15 bases between them. Germline V gene sequence: CDR1 SGHDT, CDR2 YYEEEE. The CDR3 DNA reads TGTGCCAGCAGCTCTAACCAGGGTTTCGACTATGGCTACACCTTC. Its protein is CASSSNQGFDYGYTF.

A single count supports this clone. The rearrangement links TRBV6-5 to TRBJ1-3; a possible D gene is TRBD1 (5 bases). V lost 0 bases to trimming and J lost 2 bases, with 8 bases between them. CDR3 length: 15 amino acids. The germline V gene encodes CDR1 MNHEY and CDR2 SVGAGI. This CDR3 is CASSYSAGTGNTIYF. The DNA for the CDR3 is TGTGCCAGCAGTTACTCGGCAGGGACTGGAAACACCATATATTTT.

J is TRBJ2-7 and V is TRBV7-7; D may be TRBD2 (5 bases). CDR1 is SSHAT, CDR2 FNYEAQ, per germline (reference sequence). V was trimmed by 5 bases and J by 5 bases, leaving 13 bases between them. The CDR3 spans 13 residues. The CDR3 here is CASSVGGGNEQYF. The CDR3, as DNA: TGTGCCAGCAGCGTAGGAGGAGGTAACGAGCAGTACTTC.

CDR3 DNA sequence: TGTGCCAGCAGCGCCAGCGGGGGCACAGATACGCAGTATTTT. Protein product: CASSASGGTDTQYF. The J gene is TRBJ2-3, the V gene TRBV7-9; TRBD2 matches at 7 bases. Germline V CDR1 and CDR2: SEHNR, FQNEAQ (reference sequence). V shed 5 bases, J shed 1 base, and the junction held 3 bases outside the gene matches. This CDR3 is built from 14 residues. Looking up the rest from reference TRBV7-9 and TRBJ2-3 gives the full variable domain: DTGVSQNPRHKITKRGQNVTFRCDPISEHNRLYWYRQTLGQGPEFLTYFQNEAQLEKSRLLSDRFSAERPKGSFSTLEIQRTEQGDSAMYLCASSASGGTDTQYFGPGTRLTVL.

The chain links TRBV9 to TRBJ1-1; D is uncertain. V gave up 4 bases and J gave up 1 base, with 11 bases separating them. Looked up from germline, CDR1 is SGDLS and CDR2 is YYNGEE. The CDR3 sequence is 14 residues long. The CDR3 spells CASSPVPGNTEAFF. As DNA, the CDR3 is TGTGCCAGCAGCCCAGTACCGGGGAACACTGAAGCTTTCTTT.

The chain joins TRBV18 to TRBJ2-3, with D tentatively TRBD2 (5 bases). The germline V gene encodes CDR1 KGHSH and CDR2 LQKENI. Trimming cost V 2 bases and J 2 bases, with 14 bases left between them. The CDR3 runs 16 residues. The CDR3, as DNA: TGTGCCAGCTCACCAGGACTCCTCTGGCCCACAGATACGCAGTATTTT. Translating it yields CASSPGLLWPTDTQYF.

This clone was detected once. The chain links TRBV9 to TRBJ2-5, with D maybe TRBD1 (5 bases). Germline lookup yields CDR1 SGDLS and CDR2 YYNGEE. Trimming took off 3 bases at V and 4 bases at J, with 16 bases between the two ends. The CDR3 has 15 amino acids. In DNA, the CDR3 is TGTGCCAGCAGCGCTACGAGAATAACAGGAGAGACCCAGTACTTC. Translated: CASSATRITGETQYF.